This T cell receptor (beta chain) was documented in a study of shared clonotypes between healthy human individuals. Study background: Researchers drew samples from a couple of women and a few men aged 18 to 49. Donors had three CD4 naive, three CD4 memory, two CD8 naive and one CD8 memory plate apiece.

Donors were healthy HIV-negative adults without recent acute infections or vaccinations. The CDR3 totals 15 residues. V lost 0 bases to trimming and J lost 4 bases, with 10 bases between them. The germline V gene has CDR1 LGHNA and CDR2 YSLEER. Concerning this clone: As yet, its antigen is unknown.

Clones were read by immunoSEQ multiplex PCR, and TCRdb kept only the in-frame ones, dropping some. Of roughly 2.5 million clones in the sample, just over 90% are singletons; the top ten hold roughly 0.14%. Broader study findings: A generally larger estimated richness was seen in naive subsets than in memory subsets.

The chain has TRBV4-3 and TRBJ2-1; the D is unclear. Material for sequencing was naive CD4+ T cells sorted from blood. Subset described: CD45RA+ positively selected. The receptor comes from a man younger than 35 in good health. CDR3: CASSQDAGDYNEQFF. The CDR3 DNA reads as TGCGCCAGCAGCCAAGATGCCGGTGATTACAATGAGCAGTTCTTC.